The subject of this entry is one T cell receptor beta chain. The sample is drawn from a study of blood T cell repertoires in COVID-19. About the research overall: Spain, Italy and the United States supplied samples that represented acute and convalescent COVID-19. From T cells, B-cell-depleted T cells, or PBMCs came the material, which was cDNA or gDNA.

Germline trimming cut 0 bases from V and 2 bases from J; bases unmatched to any gene: 2. Germline V gene sequence: CDR1 SGDLS, CDR2 YYNGEE. This CDR3 region has 14 residues. In the authors' workflow: It was from reference gene primer amplification that nucleated cell counts were estimated. The protocol was immunoSEQ multiplex PCR, while the TCRdb copy is restricted to in-frame clones and leaves out a portion. That table furnishes V, J and clone size, whereas the DNA furnished D and trimming. The sample includes some 160,000 clones, more than 65% of them seen just once. The sequence derives from a man in his 70s with active or convalescent COVID-19. The sequenced sample was peripheral blood. The rearrangement links TRBV9 to TRBJ2-7, with 7 nucleotides matching TRBD1. CDR3 protein: CASSVDQGAYEQYF. The CDR3 DNA sequence: TGTGCCAGCAGCGTAGACCAGGGGGCCTACGAGCAGTACTTC.